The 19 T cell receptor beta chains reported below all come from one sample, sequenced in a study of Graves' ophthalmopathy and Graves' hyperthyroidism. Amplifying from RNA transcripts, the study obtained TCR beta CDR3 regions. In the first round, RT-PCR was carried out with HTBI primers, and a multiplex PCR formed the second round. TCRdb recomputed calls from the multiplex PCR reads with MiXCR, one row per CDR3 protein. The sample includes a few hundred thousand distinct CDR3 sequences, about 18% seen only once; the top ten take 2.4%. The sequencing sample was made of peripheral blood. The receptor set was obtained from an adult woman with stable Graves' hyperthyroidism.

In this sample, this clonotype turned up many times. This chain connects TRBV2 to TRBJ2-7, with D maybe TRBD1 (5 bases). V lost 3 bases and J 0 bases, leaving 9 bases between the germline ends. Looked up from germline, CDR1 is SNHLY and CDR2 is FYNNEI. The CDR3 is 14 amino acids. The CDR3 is CASSDQGGSYEQYF. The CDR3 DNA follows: TGTGCCAGCAGTGACCAGGGCGGCTCCTACGAGCAGTACTTC.

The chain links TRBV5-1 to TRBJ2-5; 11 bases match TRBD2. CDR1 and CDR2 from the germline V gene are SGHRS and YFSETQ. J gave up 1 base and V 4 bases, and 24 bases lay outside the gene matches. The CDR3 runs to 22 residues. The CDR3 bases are TGCGCCAGCAGCAACAGATTGTGGGTCACCGATGGACTAGCGGGCCTCCAAGAGACCCAGTACTTC. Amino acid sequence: CASSNRLWVTDGLAGLQETQYF.

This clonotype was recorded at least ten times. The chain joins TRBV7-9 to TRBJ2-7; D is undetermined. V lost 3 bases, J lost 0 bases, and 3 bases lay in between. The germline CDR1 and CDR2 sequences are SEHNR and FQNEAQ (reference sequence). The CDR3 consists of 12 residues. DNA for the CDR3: TGTGCCAGCAGCTTTGCCTCCTACGAGCAGTACTTC. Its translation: CASSFASYEQYF. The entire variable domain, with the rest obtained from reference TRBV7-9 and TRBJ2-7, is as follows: DTGVSQNPRHKITKRGQNVTFRCDPISEHNRLYWYRQTLGQGPEFLTYFQNEAQLEKSRLLSDRFSAERPKGSFSTLEIQRTEQGDSAMYLCASSFASYEQYFGPGTRLTVT.

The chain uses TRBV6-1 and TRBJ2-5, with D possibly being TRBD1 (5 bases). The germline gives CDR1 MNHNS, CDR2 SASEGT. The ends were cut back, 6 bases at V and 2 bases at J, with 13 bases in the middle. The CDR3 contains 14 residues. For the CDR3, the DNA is TGTGCCAGCAGCGCAGGGTACCGACAAGAGACCCAGTACTTC. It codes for CASSAGYRQETQYF.

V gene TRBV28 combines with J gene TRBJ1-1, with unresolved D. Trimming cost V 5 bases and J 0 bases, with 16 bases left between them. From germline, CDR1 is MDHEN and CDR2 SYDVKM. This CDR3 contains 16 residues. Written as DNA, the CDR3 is TGTGCCAGCAGTCCGGCCGGCGACCTTATGAACACTGAAGCTTTCTTT. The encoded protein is CASSPAGDLMNTEAFF. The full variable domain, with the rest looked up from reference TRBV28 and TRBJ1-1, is DVKVTQSSRYLVKRTGEKVFLECVQDMDHENMFWYRQDPGLGLRLIYFSYDVKMKEKGDIPEGYSVSREKKERFSLILESASTNQTSMYLCASSPAGDLMNTEAFFGQGTRLTVV.

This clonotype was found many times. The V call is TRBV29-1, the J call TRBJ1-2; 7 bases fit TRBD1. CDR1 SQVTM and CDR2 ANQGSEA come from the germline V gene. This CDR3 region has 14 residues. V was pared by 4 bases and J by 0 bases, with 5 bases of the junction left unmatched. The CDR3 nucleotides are TGCAGCGTTGGGTCGGGACAGCCTAACTATGGCTACACCTTC. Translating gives CSVGSGQPNYGYTF.

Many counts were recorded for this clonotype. The CDR3 nucleotides are TGCAGTGCTATTTCCCTGGGACTACACGAGCAGTACTTC. Protein product: CSAISLGLHEQYF. This chain links TRBV20-1 with TRBJ2-7, with TRBD2 identical over 7 bases. This CDR3 is 13 amino acids long. V gave up 4 bases and J gave up 5 bases; unmatched junction bases: 8. From germline, CDR1 is DFQATT and CDR2 SNEGSKA (reference sequence).

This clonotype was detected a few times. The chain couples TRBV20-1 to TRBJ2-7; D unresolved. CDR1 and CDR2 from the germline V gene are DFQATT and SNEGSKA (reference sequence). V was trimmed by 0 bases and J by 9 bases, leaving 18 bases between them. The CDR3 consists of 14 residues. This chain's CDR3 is CSARDRAAGIGQYF. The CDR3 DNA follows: TGCAGTGCTAGAGATCGGGCGGCAGGTATCGGGCAGTACTTC.

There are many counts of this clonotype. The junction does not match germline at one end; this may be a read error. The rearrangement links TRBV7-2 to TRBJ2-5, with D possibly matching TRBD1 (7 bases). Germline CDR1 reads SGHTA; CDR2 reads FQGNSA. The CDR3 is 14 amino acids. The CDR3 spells CASSLGGTAARREF. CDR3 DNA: TGTGCCAGCAGCTTAGGCGGGACAGCTGCAAGAAGAGAATTC.

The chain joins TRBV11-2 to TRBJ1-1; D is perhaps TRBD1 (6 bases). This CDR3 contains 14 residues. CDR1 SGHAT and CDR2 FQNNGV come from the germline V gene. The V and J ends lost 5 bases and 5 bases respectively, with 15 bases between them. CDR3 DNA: TGTGCCAGCAGCGGCCAGCAGGGGTGGACTGAAGCTTTCTTT. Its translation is CASSGQQGWTEAFF.

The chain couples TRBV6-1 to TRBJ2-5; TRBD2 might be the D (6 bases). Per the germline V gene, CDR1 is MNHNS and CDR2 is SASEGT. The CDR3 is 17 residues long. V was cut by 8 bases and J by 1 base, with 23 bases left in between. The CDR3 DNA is TGTGCCAGCGGGGGGACTTCGGGTGGCGGGTCCCAAGAGACCCAGTACTTC. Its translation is CASGGTSGGGSQETQYF.

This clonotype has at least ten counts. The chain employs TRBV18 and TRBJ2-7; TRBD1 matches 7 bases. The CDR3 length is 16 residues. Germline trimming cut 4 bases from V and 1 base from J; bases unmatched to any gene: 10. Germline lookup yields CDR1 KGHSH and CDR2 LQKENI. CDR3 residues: CASSRSTGQTSYEQYF. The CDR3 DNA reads TGTGCCAGCTCACGGAGTACGGGACAGACTTCCTACGAGCAGTACTTC.

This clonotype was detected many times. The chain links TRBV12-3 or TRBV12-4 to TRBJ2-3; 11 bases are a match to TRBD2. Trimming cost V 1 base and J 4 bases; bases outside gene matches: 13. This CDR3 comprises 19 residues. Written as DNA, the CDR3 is TGTGCCAGCAGTTTAGTCCTAGCGGGAGGTCCACCATTAGCAGATACGCAGTATTTT. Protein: CASSLVLAGGPPLADTQYF.

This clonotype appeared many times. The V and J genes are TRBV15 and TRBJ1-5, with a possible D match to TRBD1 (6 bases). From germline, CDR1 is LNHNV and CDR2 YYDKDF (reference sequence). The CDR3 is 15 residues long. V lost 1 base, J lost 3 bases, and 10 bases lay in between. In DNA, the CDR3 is TGTGCCACCAGCAGAGTCTCAGGGGACAATCAGCCCCAGCATTTT. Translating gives CATSRVSGDNQPQHF.

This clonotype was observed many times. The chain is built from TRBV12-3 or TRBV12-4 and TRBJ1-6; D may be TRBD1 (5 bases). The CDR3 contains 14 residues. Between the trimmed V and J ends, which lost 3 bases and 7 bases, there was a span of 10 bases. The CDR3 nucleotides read TGTGCCAGCAGTTTGGGTGGGGCGAATTCACCCCTCCACTTT. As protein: CASSLGGANSPLHF.

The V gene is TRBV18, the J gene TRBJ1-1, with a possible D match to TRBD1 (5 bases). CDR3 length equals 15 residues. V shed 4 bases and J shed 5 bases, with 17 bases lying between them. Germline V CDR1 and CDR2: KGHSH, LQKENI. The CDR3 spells CASSRTGSWGTEAFF. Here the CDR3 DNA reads TGTGCCAGCTCACGTACGGGGTCCTGGGGGACTGAAGCTTTCTTT.

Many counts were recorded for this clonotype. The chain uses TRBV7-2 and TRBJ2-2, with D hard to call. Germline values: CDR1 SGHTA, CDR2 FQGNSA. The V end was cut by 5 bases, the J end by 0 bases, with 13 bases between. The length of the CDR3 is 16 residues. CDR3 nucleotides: TGTGCCAGCAGCCCTAGGGCGAGGCCGAACACCGGGGAGCTGTTTTTT. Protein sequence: CASSPRARPNTGELFF.

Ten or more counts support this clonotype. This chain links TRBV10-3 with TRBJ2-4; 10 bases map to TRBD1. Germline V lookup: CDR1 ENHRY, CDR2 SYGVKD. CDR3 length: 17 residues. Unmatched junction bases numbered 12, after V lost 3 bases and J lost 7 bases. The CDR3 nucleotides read TGTGCCATCAGTGACCGGCGAACCCTGGGACAGGGGAACATTCAGTACTTC. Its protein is CAISDRRTLGQGNIQYF.

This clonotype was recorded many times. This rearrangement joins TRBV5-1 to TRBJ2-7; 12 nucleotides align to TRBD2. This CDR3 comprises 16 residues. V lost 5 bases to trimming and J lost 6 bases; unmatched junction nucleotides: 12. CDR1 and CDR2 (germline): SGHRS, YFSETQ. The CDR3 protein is CASRGLAGGPRGEQYF. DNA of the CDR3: TGCGCCAGCAGAGGGCTAGCGGGAGGGCCTCGGGGCGAGCAGTACTTC.